This T cell receptor beta chain was sequenced in a study of blood T cell repertoires in COVID-19. There are 15 residues in the CDR3. Germline CDR1 is MDHEN and CDR2 is SYDVKM. Trimming removed 7 bases from V and 2 bases from J; junction bases left unmatched: 7. Using immunoSEQ multiplex PCR, the repertoire was profiled, and TCRdb retains in-frame clones only, with some absent. The table shows about 100,000 clones, with roughly four fifths occurring only once. The TCR originated in a woman aged 65 to 85 with acute or convalescent COVID-19. The rearrangement links TRBV28 to TRBJ2-7; 11 nucleotides line up with TRBD1. Sequenced input: peripheral blood. CDR3 DNA: TGTGCCAGCACCGGGTCGGGACAGGGGGCCTACGAGCAGTACTTC. Encoded protein: CASTGSGQGAYEQYF.